These T cell receptor beta chains were read from a single sample in a study of blood T cell repertoires in COVID-19. Sequencing used immunoSEQ multiplex PCR; TCRdb keeps in-frame clones, though not all of them. Of around 200,000 clones in the sample, roughly four fifths are singletons; the top ten hold approximately 2.6%. Sequencing was performed on peripheral blood. These receptors were obtained from a human donor with acute or convalescent COVID-19. The donor label of this sample is uncertain. The CDR3 runs from the conserved cysteine through the conserved F or W. A D gene is named only where the DNA matches it firmly. Size tells how often a clone was seen (once, few, many) or the class of an expanded clone, and some rows leave it out.

>many|TRBV5-6|NA|TRBJ2-7
TGTGCCAGCAGCTTGGGTAGACAATACGAGCAGTACTTC
CASSLGRQYEQYF
>NA|TRBV6-1|TRBD2|TRBJ2-1
TGTGCCAGCAGTGAAACCCTGGGTAGCGGGGGGGCCAGGAATGAGCAGTTCTTC
CASSETLGSGGARNEQFF
>NA|TRBV19|NA|TRBJ2-3
TGTGCCAGTAGCCGCGGGACAGTTAGCACAGATACGCAGTATTTT
CASSRGTVSTDTQYF
>few|TRBV6-5|NA|TRBJ2-1
TGTGCCAGCAGTTTAGCGGTTGGTGAGCAGTTCTTC
CASSLAVGEQFF
>NA|TRBV10-3|TRBD2|TRBJ2-3
TGTGCCGTCACCGGCGGGAGAGGCACAGATACGCAGTATTTT
CAVTGGRGTDTQYF
>NA|TRBV5-8|NA|TRBJ1-2
TGTGCCAGCAGCTTGCCGGACCCAGGGGTCTATGGCTACACCTTC
CASSLPDPGVYGYTF
>NA|TRBV28|TRBD1|TRBJ2-1
TGTGCCACCCAATTGACAGGGAACCACAATGAGCAGTTCTTC
CATQLTGNHNEQFF
>NA|TRBV9|NA|TRBJ1-5
TGTGCCAGCAGCGTACCAGCGAATCAGCCCCAGCATTTT
CASSVPANQPQHF
>NA|TRBV28|NA|TRBJ1-2
TGTGCCAGCAGTGGGGGGACCTATGGCTACACCTTC
CASSGGTYGYTF
>NA|TRBV11-2|NA|TRBJ2-7
TGTGCCAGCAGCTTAGTCCTGAGGAATGAGCAGTACTTC
CASSLVLRNEQYF
>NA|TRBV6-5|TRBD1|TRBJ2-3
TGTGCCAGCAGTTACGGACAGGGGGCGCGGAAAGATACGCAGTATTTT
CASSYGQGARKDTQYF
>NA|TRBV19|TRBD1|TRBJ2-7
TGTGCCAGTAGTACCCCGGGACAGACCTACGAGCAGTACTTC
CASSTPGQTYEQYF
>NA|TRBV3-1/TRBV3-2|NA|TRBJ2-4
TGTGCCAGCAGCCAAGAGGGGGCAGCCAAAAACATTCAGTACTTC
CASSQEGAAKNIQYF
>NA|TRBV2|TRBD1|TRBJ1-2
TGTGCCAGCAATCAGCCGACAGGGGTCTATGGCTACACCTTC
CASNQPTGVYGYTF
>NA|TRBV28|TRBD1|TRBJ1-1
TGTGCCAGCAGTTTAGGGGGACAGGGGGGTACTGAAGCTTTCTTT
CASSLGGQGGTEAFF
>NA|TRBV5-1|TRBD2|TRBJ2-5
TGCGCCAGCAGCTTGGTCCTAGCGGAAAGCCAAGAGACCCAGTACTTC
CASSLVLAESQETQYF
>NA|TRBV27|NA|TRBJ1-6
TGTGCCAGCAGGGGCCAGGGTAGTTCACCCCTCCACTTT
CASRGQGSSPLHF
>NA|TRBV6-1|TRBD1|TRBJ1-3
TGTGCCAGCAGTGAAGTCGGGACAGGGAAAAACACCATATATTTT
CASSEVGTGKNTIYF